The 24 T cell receptor beta chains in this list originate from one sample, sequenced in a study of cytomegalovirus exposure and HLA in healthy donors. The PCR employed 60 Vbeta primers together with 13 Jbeta primers. The repertoire was sequenced with immunoSEQ multiplex PCR; TCRdb's copy has only in-frame clones and lacks some. Reported are roughly 220,000 clones; the ten largest clones contain roughly 1.1%. Sample: PBMCs. The source is a girl aged 2 to 10 in good health and CMV-seropositive.

The V call is TRBV27, the J call TRBJ2-7, with D unclear. V lost 5 bases and J 4 bases, leaving 12 bases between the germline ends. The CDR3 has 13 residues. Germline V lookup: CDR1 MNHEY, CDR2 SMNVEV (reference sequence). CDR3 DNA sequence: TGTGCCAGCAGTCCACGACAAGTGTACGAGCAGTACTTC. This gives the protein CASSPRQVYEQYF.

The rearrangement joins TRBV5-6 to TRBJ1-1, with 7 bases matching TRBD1. In germline, CDR1 is SGHDT, CDR2 YYEEEE. V lost 0 bases to trimming and J lost 6 bases; unmatched junction nucleotides: 8. The CDR3 length is 15 residues. In nucleotides, the CDR3 is TGTGCCAGCAGCTTGGGGTGGAGGGGGCGGCCTGAAGCTTTCTTT. Translation: CASSLGWRGRPEAFF.

This rearrangement joins TRBV5-8 to TRBJ1-2; a possible D gene is TRBD1 (5 bases). The germline CDR1 and CDR2 sequences are SGHTS and YDEGEE. V lost 4 bases, J lost 4 bases, and 17 bases lay in between. The CDR3 consists of 15 residues. This chain's CDR3 is CASSPRVPPRYGYTF. The CDR3 DNA follows: TGTGCCAGCAGCCCCAGGGTACCTCCTCGCTATGGCTACACCTTC.

V usage is TRBV6-5 and J usage is TRBJ2-1; maybe TRBD1 (6 bases). The V end lost 4 bases, the J end lost 1 base, and 14 bases lay between the germline ends. CDR1 is MNHEY, CDR2 SVGAGI, per germline. The CDR3 is made up of 16 amino acids. The CDR3: CASSLSQGLSYNEQFF. As DNA, the CDR3 is TGTGCCAGCAGTTTATCCCAGGGGTTGTCCTACAATGAGCAGTTCTTC.

The chain links TRBV19 to TRBJ1-1; D might be TRBD1 (6 bases). The germline gives CDR1 LNHDA, CDR2 SQIVND (reference sequence). Trimming stripped 5 bases from V and 5 bases from J, with 18 bases between. This CDR3 is 15 amino acids long. CDR3 amino acids: CASSYGGGFGTEAFF. The CDR3 DNA sequence: TGTGCCAGTAGTTATGGCGGGGGCTTTGGTACTGAAGCTTTCTTT. Complete variable domain (other parts from reference TRBV19 and TRBJ1-1): DGGITQSPKYLFRKEGQNVTLSCEQNLNHDAMYWYRQDPGQGLRLIYYSQIVNDFQKGDIAEGYSVSREKKESFPLTVTSAQKNPTAFYLCASSYGGGFGTEAFFGQGTRLTVV.

The chain has TRBV7-9 and TRBJ2-5, with 7 bases lining up with TRBD2. With the DNA end fitting TRBJ2-7 better, the J assignment may be wrong. The CDR3 consists of 15 residues. Germline V gives CDR1 SEHNR, CDR2 FQNEAQ (reference sequence). The CDR3, as DNA: TGTGCCAGCAGCCCACGGGACTATTCTACCTACGAGCAGTACTTC. It yields the protein CASSPRDYSTYEQYF.

The chain links TRBV7-3 to TRBJ2-1; 11 bases are shared with TRBD2. This CDR3 is built from 16 residues. Trimming cost V 4 bases and J 4 bases; bases outside gene matches: 6. Germline-derived CDR1 and CDR2 are SGHTA and FQGTGA. CDR3 region: CASSSYGTSGYNEQFF. The DNA of the CDR3 is TGTGCCAGCAGCTCGTACGGGACTAGCGGATACAATGAGCAGTTCTTC.

The chain links TRBV10-3 to TRBJ2-7; TRBD1 matches at 9 bases. This CDR3 spans 13 amino acids. V dropped 7 bases and J dropped 5; count of bases not matched to a gene: 6. The germline gives CDR1 ENHRY, CDR2 SYGVKD. The CDR3 spells CAIKFRQGDEQYF. The CDR3 DNA is TGTGCCATCAAGTTTCGACAGGGGGACGAGCAGTACTTC.

This sequence joins TRBV19 and TRBJ2-1, with TRBD2 as a possible D gene (6 bases). This CDR3 has 14 amino acids. Looked up from germline, CDR1 is LNHDA and CDR2 is SQIVND (reference sequence). V lost 5 bases and J lost 4, with 12 bases in between. In nucleotides, the CDR3 is TGTGCCAGTAGTCCGGGACTGGCGTACAATGAGCAGTTCTTC. Translating it yields CASSPGLAYNEQFF.

The chain combines TRBV25-1 with TRBJ1-6; 10 nucleotides align to TRBD1. V was clipped by 4 bases and J by 3 bases; unmatched bases: 3. CDR1 is MGHDK, CDR2 SYGVNS, per germline. The CDR3 is made up of 16 amino acids. This chain's CDR3 is CASSGRDRGYNSPLHF. For the CDR3, the DNA is TGTGCCAGCAGTGGACGGGACAGGGGCTATAATTCACCCCTCCACTTT.

This rearrangement joins TRBV5-1 to TRBJ2-7; D is possibly TRBD1 (5 bases). The CDR3 is 14 residues long. Germline V gene data show CDR1 as SGHRS and CDR2 as YFSETQ. V was pared by 0 bases and J by 4 bases, with 11 bases between. CDR3 loop: CASSLDRIRYEQYF. In DNA, the CDR3 is TGCGCCAGCAGCTTGGACAGGATCCGTTACGAGCAGTACTTC. Full variable domain (outside the CDR3, taken from reference TRBV5-1 and TRBJ2-7): KAGVTQTPRYLIKTRGQQVTLSCSPISGHRSVSWYQQTPGQGLQFLFEYFSETQRNKGNFPGRFSGRQFSNSRSEMNVSTLELGDSALYLCASSLDRIRYEQYFGPGTRLTVT.

CDR3 region: CASSLQGQPQHF. The CDR3 DNA follows: TGTGCCAGCAGCTTGCAGGGACAGCCCCAGCATTTT. This rearrangement joins TRBV13 to TRBJ1-5; D may be TRBD1 (5 bases). Trimming removed 3 bases from V and 7 bases from J, with 7 bases in between. Germline V gives CDR1 PRHDT, CDR2 FYEKMQ (reference sequence). This CDR3 is built from 12 residues.

The chain recombines TRBV6-5 with TRBJ2-5; 8 positions match TRBD2. J gave up 4 bases and V 2 bases, and 9 bases lay outside the gene matches. CDR3 length: 16 residues. The germline gives CDR1 MNHEY, CDR2 SVGAGI. CDR3: CASSYPRAGVGETQYF. CDR3 sequence (DNA): TGTGCCAGCAGTTACCCACGAGCGGGAGTGGGAGAGACCCAGTACTTC.

This chain uses TRBV6-1 with TRBJ2-3; D may be TRBD1 (5 bases). CDR1 MNHNS and CDR2 SASEGT come from the germline V gene. The CDR3 has 15 residues. Trimming removed 1 base at V and 0 bases at J, with 8 bases between. The CDR3 protein is CASSEVTASTDTQYF. CDR3 coding DNA: TGTGCCAGCAGTGAAGTGACAGCTAGCACAGATACGCAGTATTTT.

The rearrangement links TRBV15 to TRBJ2-2, with a weak D call TRBD2 (5 bases). CDR1 and CDR2 (germline): LNHNV, YYDKDF (reference sequence). CDR3 size: 14 residues. Trimming left V 1 base short and J 7 bases short, with 10 bases between. CDR3 sequence: CATSRGLLGGELFF. CDR3 coding DNA: TGTGCCACCAGCAGAGGACTACTCGGCGGGGAGCTGTTTTTT.

The gene calls are TRBV28 and TRBJ2-5; a possible D gene is TRBD1 (6 bases). CDR1 is MDHEN and CDR2 is SYDVKM in the germline V gene. Deletions cut 5 bases from V and 0 bases from J, with 16 bases between. The CDR3 has 16 amino acids. In DNA, the CDR3 is TGTGCCAGCAGTACACCGGGACACTCGTACCAAGAGACCCAGTACTTC. Translation gives CASSTPGHSYQETQYF.

DNA of the CDR3: TGTGCCAGCAGCTTGGCACTACTGGACACTGAAGCTTTCTTT. Amino acid sequence: CASSLALLDTEAFF. This rearrangement joins TRBV5-6 to TRBJ1-1, with D uncertain. Trimming left V 0 bases short and J 3 bases short, with 9 bases between. The germline V gene has CDR1 SGHDT and CDR2 YYEEEE. CDR3 length: 14 amino acids.

V usage is TRBV7-3 and J usage is TRBJ2-7; 8 bases fit TRBD2. CDR3 size: 15 residues. The germline gives CDR1 SGHTA, CDR2 FQGTGA. With 3 bases clipped from V and 0 bases from J, the junction kept 4 bases outside the gene matches. The CDR3 sequence is CASSFTSGSSYEQYF. The CDR3, as DNA: TGTGCCAGCAGCTTCACTAGCGGATCCTCCTACGAGCAGTACTTC.

The CDR3 spells CASSLTGQGNIQYF. CDR3 nucleotide sequence: TGTGCCAGCAGCTTGACGGGACAGGGAAACATTCAGTACTTC. This chain joins TRBV5-6 and TRBJ2-4, with 9 bases matching TRBD1. Germline CDR1 and CDR2: SGHDT and YYEEEE. With 1 base clipped from V and 6 bases from J, the junction kept 2 bases outside the gene matches. The CDR3 sequence is 14 residues long.

This rearrangement joins TRBV18 to TRBJ1-5; TRBD1 might be the D (6 bases). The germline gives CDR1 KGHSH, CDR2 LQKENI. The CDR3 spans 14 residues. V was pared by 2 bases and J by 6 bases, with 11 bases between. CDR3 DNA sequence: TGTGCCAGCTCACCATCTTCAGGGGTTCAGCCCCAGCATTTT. Encoded protein: CASSPSSGVQPQHF.

The V gene is TRBV30, the J gene TRBJ1-1, with 7 bases aligning to TRBD1. This CDR3 comprises 13 residues. Germline values: CDR1 GTSNPN, CDR2 SVGIG (reference sequence). V trimming: 2 bases; J trimming: 8 bases; junction bases outside the gene matches: 8. For the CDR3, the DNA is TGTGCCTGGAGTCTCAGGGGGTTCAACGAAGCTTTCTTT. Translated: CAWSLRGFNEAFF.

The chain couples TRBV7-6 to TRBJ2-5, with D maybe TRBD2 (6 bases). Germline V gene sequence: CDR1 SGHVS, CDR2 FNYEAQ. This CDR3 spans 15 amino acids. The V end lost 4 bases, the J end lost 4 bases, and 16 bases lay between the germline ends. The CDR3 spells CASSSGGPAGETQYF. The DNA for the CDR3 is TGTGCCAGCAGCTCCGGAGGGCCGGCGGGAGAGACCCAGTACTTC.

This rearrangement joins TRBV6-5 to TRBJ1-1; 8 bases agree with TRBD1. From germline, CDR1 is MNHEY and CDR2 SVGAGI. J lost 6 bases, V lost 5 bases, and 11 bases had no gene match. This CDR3 has 15 residues. The CDR3 here is CASSPRQGWGAEAFF. The CDR3 DNA is TGTGCCAGCAGTCCTCGACAGGGGTGGGGAGCTGAAGCTTTCTTT.

This chain connects TRBV11-2 to TRBJ2-1; 9 bases map to TRBD2. This CDR3 region has 15 residues. Per the germline V gene, CDR1 is SGHAT and CDR2 is FQNNGV. J lost 6 bases, V lost 5 bases, and 8 bases had no gene match. The CDR3 here is CASSPPGLAPNEQFF. The CDR3 DNA is TGTGCCAGCAGCCCCCCGGGACTAGCCCCCAATGAGCAGTTCTTC.